This T cell receptor beta chain originates from a study of blood T cell dynamics during melanoma immunotherapy. Time point given: week 3, after first cycle of checkpoint inhibitor. Prior systemic cancer therapy, immunosuppressant use and other active malignancies excluded patients. CDR3 length: 15 amino acids. V lost 7 bases and J 3 bases, leaving 16 bases between the germline ends. Germline loops: CDR1 KGHSH, CDR2 LQKENI. A fixed DNA input of 300 to 350 ng was used per bulk PBMC sample. Repertoires were generated with immunoSEQ multiplex PCR, while TCRdb's copy carries only in-frame clones and drops some. The table lists 7,900 or so clones, about 88% of them singletons.

Sequencing used blood, obtained from a patient treated with checkpoint blockade. The J gene is TRBJ1-3, the V gene TRBV18; possibly TRBD1 for D (5 bases). This receptor was obtained from a human donor with melanoma. The chain's CDR3 is CASYSGTSSGNTIYF. CDR3 bases: TGTGCCAGCTATTCCGGGACGAGTAGTGGAAACACCATATATTTT.